This T cell receptor beta chain derives from a study of cytomegalovirus exposure and HLA in healthy donors. Amplification used 60 Vbeta primers and 13 Jbeta primers. Method: immunoSEQ multiplex PCR; TCRdb's copy keeps in-frame clones and lacks some. The table includes 65,000 to 70,000 clones, roughly four fifths detected once. The CDR3 runs to 14 residues. J was trimmed by 4 bases and V by 3 bases; bases with no gene match: 1. Germline CDR1 reads KGHSH; CDR2 reads LQKENI. The rearrangement uses TRBV18 and TRBJ2-3; 10 nucleotides align to TRBD1. Sequences were obtained from PBMCs. This sequence was found in a man aged 50-60 years in good health and CMV-seronegative. CDR3 DNA: TGTGCCAGCTCACCGACAGGGGGCTCAGATACGCAGTATTTT. Translation gives CASSPTGGSDTQYF. The full variable domain, completed using reference TRBV18 and TRBJ2-3, is NAGVMQNPRHLVRRRGQEARLRCSPMKGHSHVYWYRQLPEEGLKFMVYLQKENIIDESGMPKERFSAEFPKEGPSILRIQQVVRGDSAAYFCASSPTGGSDTQYFGPGTRLTVL.